These 32 T cell receptor beta chains originate from one sample sequenced in a study of OX40 agonist ivuxolimab in advanced cancers. The data were produced by immunoSEQ multiplex PCR, yet TCRdb's version contains in-frame clones alone and is incomplete. Here the sample spans around 100,000 clones, roughly 89% being singletons. The specimen was CD4+ or CD8+ T cells sorted from blood, collected in a trial of the OX40 agonist ivuxolimab. These receptor sequences come from an adult with an advanced solid tumor such as melanoma, head and neck, liver or kidney cancer.

The J gene is TRBJ2-7, the V gene TRBV30; TRBD1 matches 7 bases. The CDR3 is 13 residues long. Germline V lookup: CDR1 GTSNPN, CDR2 SVGIG (reference sequence). The V segment lost 2 bases and the J segment 4 bases; nucleotides outside the gene matches: 5. The CDR3 loop is CAWSSQGRYEQYF. CDR3 DNA: TGTGCCTGGAGTTCACAGGGGCGGTACGAGCAGTACTTC.

V gene TRBV27 combines with J gene TRBJ1-3; 8 bases agree with TRBD1. This CDR3 is built from 15 residues. CDR1 and CDR2 (germline): MNHEY, SMNVEV (reference sequence). V trimming: 6 bases; J trimming: 0 bases; junction bases outside the gene matches: 4. As DNA, the CDR3 is TGTGCCAGCAGGCCCGGGACAGGCTCTGGAAACACCATATATTTT. It is translated as CASRPGTGSGNTIYF.

This chain links TRBV19 with TRBJ2-1, with TRBD1 matching over 8 bases. This CDR3 has 19 amino acids. CDR1 is LNHDA, CDR2 SQIVND, per germline (reference sequence). The ends lost 0 bases at V and 1 base at J; junction bases unmatched: 11. CDR3: CASSIDPPDRGGSYNEQFF. The CDR3 nucleotides read TGTGCCAGTAGTATAGATCCCCCCGACAGGGGAGGATCCTACAATGAGCAGTTCTTC.

The chain employs TRBV19 and TRBJ2-5; 10 bases line up with TRBD2. The CDR3 runs 14 residues. Germline V gives CDR1 LNHDA, CDR2 SQIVND (reference sequence). V lost 5 bases to trimming and J lost 4 bases; unmatched junction nucleotides: 4. In DNA form, the CDR3 reads TGTGCCAGTAGTGCCCTAGCGGGGGTAGAGACCCAGTACTTC. Its protein is CASSALAGVETQYF.

The chain combines TRBV30 with TRBJ2-3; the D is unclear. Germline assignment: CDR1 GTSNPN and CDR2 SVGIG (reference sequence). The CDR3 runs to 12 residues. The ends were cut back, 4 bases at V and 4 bases at J, with 9 bases in the middle. In DNA form, the CDR3 reads TGTGCCTGGAATCCAACAGCAGATACGCAGTATTTT. Translated, it gives CAWNPTADTQYF.

The gene calls are TRBV7-8 and TRBJ2-3, with 9 bases lining up with TRBD1. The CDR3 is 18 amino acids. The V and J ends lost 5 bases and 3 bases, in that order; junction bases with no gene match: 15. CDR1 SGHVS and CDR2 FQNEAQ come from the germline V gene. CDR3 coding DNA: TGTGCCAGCAGCCCACCAAGGGGTGGTGGGACAGGGACAGATACGCAGTATTTT. Its protein is CASSPPRGGGTGTDTQYF.

The chain links TRBV25-1 to TRBJ1-4; 11 bases match TRBD1. With V trimmed by 5 bases and J by 7 bases, 6 bases remained unmatched. The V gene's germline CDR1 is MGHDK and CDR2 SYGVNS. The length of the CDR3 is 15 residues. The CDR3 nucleotides are TGTGCCAGCAGTAACGGACAGGGGGCGAGTGAAAAACTGTTTTTT. This translates into CASSNGQGASEKLFF.

The V call is TRBV29-1, the J call TRBJ2-7; D unresolved. This CDR3 contains 13 residues. Germline CDR1 SQVTM, CDR2 ANQGSEA. V lost 4 bases, J lost 6 bases, and 16 bases lay in between. The CDR3 nucleotides are TGCAGCGTTGCGCAGGCCAGGTGGGGCGAGCAGTACTTC. Protein: CSVAQARWGEQYF.

This chain links TRBV6-6 with TRBJ1-6; D is ambiguous. Per the germline V gene, CDR1 is MNHNY and CDR2 is SVGAGI (reference sequence). CDR3 length: 16 amino acids. Trimming pared 6 bases from V and 5 bases from J, leaving 17 bases between. Written as DNA, the CDR3 is TGTGCCAGCAGCCCGGCGGCCGGAACAGATAATTCACCCCTCCACTTT. As protein: CASSPAAGTDNSPLHF.

J is TRBJ2-4 and V is TRBV28; either TRBD1 or TRBD2 may fit D (6 bases each). Germline V gene data show CDR1 as MDHEN and CDR2 as SYDVKM. The CDR3 totals 14 residues. Trimming left V 3 bases short and J 5 bases short, with 11 bases between. CDR3: CASSFGGQENIQYF. CDR3 bases: TGTGCCAGCAGTTTTGGGGGGCAGGAAAACATTCAGTACTTC.

This clone was recorded once. The rearrangement links TRBV7-9 to TRBJ1-5; weak D call: TRBD1 (5 bases). The CDR3 extends over 16 amino acids. V shed 6 bases and J shed 3 bases, with 18 bases lying between them. The germline gives CDR1 SEHNR, CDR2 FQNEAQ (reference sequence). This CDR3 reads CASSPALGADNQPQHF. In DNA form, the CDR3 reads TGTGCCAGCAGTCCAGCGCTAGGGGCGGACAATCAGCCCCAGCATTTT.

The V gene is TRBV19, the J gene TRBJ1-5, with TRBD1 matching 8 bases. The junction had 5 bases not matched to a gene; V was cut back by 4 bases and J by 0 bases. CDR1 and CDR2 from the germline V gene are LNHDA and SQIVND (reference sequence). The CDR3 is made up of 16 amino acids. CDR3 sequence reads: CASSRTGLGSNQPQHF. CDR3 DNA: TGTGCCAGTAGTAGGACAGGGTTGGGTAGCAATCAGCCCCAGCATTTT. The full variable domain, with the rest looked up from reference TRBV19 and TRBJ1-5, is DGGITQSPKYLFRKEGQNVTLSCEQNLNHDAMYWYRQDPGQGLRLIYYSQIVNDFQKGDIAEGYSVSREKKESFPLTVTSAQKNPTAFYLCASSRTGLGSNQPQHFGDGTRLSIL.

This chain joins TRBV6-1 and TRBJ1-3, with D tentatively TRBD1 (5 bases). Trimming pared 3 bases from V and 3 bases from J, leaving 18 bases between. Germline V gene lookup returns CDR1 MNHNS and CDR2 SASEGT. This CDR3 has 17 amino acids. The CDR3 loop is CASSERVDSPSGNTIYF. CDR3 in DNA: TGTGCCAGCAGTGAGCGGGTTGACAGCCCCAGTGGAAACACCATATATTTT.

The rearrangement joins TRBV6-1 to TRBJ1-5; TRBD1 agrees at 7 bases. The CDR3 extends over 17 amino acids. V shed 4 bases, J shed 3 bases, and the junction held 12 bases outside the gene matches. Looked up from germline, CDR1 is MNHNS and CDR2 is SASEGT. The CDR3 DNA sequence: TGTGCCAGCAGTGCACTTAGGGGGACAGCAGTCAATCAGCCCCAGCATTTT. Translated, it gives CASSALRGTAVNQPQHF.

The rearrangement joins TRBV6-1 to TRBJ2-7; 8 nucleotides line up with TRBD1. The V gene's germline CDR1 is MNHNS and CDR2 SASEGT. V trimming: 4 bases; J trimming: 6 bases; junction bases outside the gene matches: 14. There are 16 residues in the CDR3. CDR3 sequence (DNA): TGTGCCAGCAGTGCAAGACAGGGGCCGTCCCCCGGCGAGCAGTACTTC. It translates to CASSARQGPSPGEQYF.

The chain carries TRBV29-1 and TRBJ1-4, with D possibly TRBD1 on 6 matching bases. V was clipped by 5 bases and J by 6 bases, with 10 bases between them. The CDR3 runs 12 residues. Germline CDR1 SQVTM, CDR2 ANQGSEA. In nucleotides, the CDR3 is TGCAGCGTTCGAGGGGGAGATGAAAAACTGTTTTTT. Encoded protein: CSVRGGDEKLFF.

The chain carries TRBV2 and TRBJ2-4; 12 bases line up with TRBD2. CDR1 and CDR2 from the germline V gene are SNHLY and FYNNEI. The V gene end was trimmed by 6 bases and the J gene end by 12 bases; junction bases not matched to a gene: 12. The CDR3 loop spans 15 amino acids. The CDR3 bases are TGTGCCAGCAGCCCCGGACTAGCGGGATCGGAGGCTCAGTACTTC. It translates to CASSPGLAGSEAQYF.

This chain links TRBV27 with TRBJ2-3; the match to TRBD2 covers 10 bases. Trimming removed 4 bases from V and 0 bases from J; junction bases left unmatched: 10. Germline CDR1 MNHEY, CDR2 SMNVEV (reference sequence). This CDR3 has 18 amino acids. CDR3 in DNA: TGTGCCAGCAGTTCCCGGACTAGCGGACCTAGGAGCACAGATACGCAGTATTTT. Protein sequence: CASSSRTSGPRSTDTQYF.

The sample holds one count of this clone. The V gene is TRBV4-2, the J gene TRBJ2-7; tentatively, D is TRBD1 (6 bases). The CDR3 spans 14 residues. Germline CDR1 is LGHNA and CDR2 is YNFKEQ. V lost 0 bases and J lost 4, with 10 bases in between. Here the CDR3 DNA reads TGTGCCAGCAGCCAAGATCAGGGGAAGTACGAGCAGTACTTC. Its protein is CASSQDQGKYEQYF.

The chain is built from TRBV5-1 and TRBJ2-2, with 9 bases identical to TRBD1. The CDR3 sequence is 15 residues long. Per the germline V gene, CDR1 is SGHRS and CDR2 is YFSETQ. J was trimmed by 4 bases and V by 6 bases; bases with no gene match: 7. The CDR3 nucleotides read TGCGCCAGCACCTCCGGGACAGGGCCCACCGGGGAGCTGTTTTTT. Translating gives CASTSGTGPTGELFF.

This clone was seen a few times. This chain connects TRBV19 to TRBJ2-1; TRBD2 agrees at 8 bases. Germline-derived CDR1 and CDR2 are LNHDA and SQIVND (reference sequence). The J segment lost 5 bases and the V segment lost 7 bases, leaving 7 bases of the junction unmatched. The CDR3 runs 14 residues. The chain's CDR3 is CASKIGGVDNEQFF. In DNA form, the CDR3 reads TGTGCCAGTAAAATCGGGGGGGTCGACAATGAGCAGTTCTTC. Looking up the rest from reference TRBV19 and TRBJ2-1 gives the full variable domain: DGGITQSPKYLFRKEGQNVTLSCEQNLNHDAMYWYRQDPGQGLRLIYYSQIVNDFQKGDIAEGYSVSREKKESFPLTVTSAQKNPTAFYLCASKIGGVDNEQFFGPGTRLTVL.

V usage is TRBV13 and J usage is TRBJ2-7, with a tentative D call TRBD2 (6 bases). This CDR3 has 16 amino acids. V was cut by 1 base and J by 2 bases, with 15 bases left in between. Per the germline V gene, CDR1 is PRHDT and CDR2 is FYEKMQ (reference sequence). This CDR3 reads CASSLERVPGAYEQYF. The CDR3 nucleotides read TGTGCCAGCAGCTTAGAGCGGGTGCCGGGAGCCTACGAGCAGTACTTC.

The chain has TRBV7-9 and TRBJ1-4; D is unclear. Germline V gene lookup returns CDR1 SEHNR and CDR2 FQNEAQ (reference sequence). The CDR3 runs 12 residues. V lost 4 bases and J lost 7, with 7 bases in between. CDR3 bases: TGTGCCAGCAGCTCAACCAGTGAAAAACTGTTTTTT. Translated: CASSSTSEKLFF.

The rearrangement joins TRBV6-5 to TRBJ1-3, with D uncertain. Trimming left V 6 bases short and J 2 bases short, with 14 bases between. Germline CDR1 is MNHEY and CDR2 is SVGAGI. The CDR3 covers 15 residues. CDR3 protein: CASSGEMRPGNTIYF. In DNA form, the CDR3 reads TGTGCCAGCAGCGGGGAAATGAGGCCTGGAAACACCATATATTTT.

In its sample, this clone was seen a few times. This chain joins TRBV7-6 and TRBJ2-7, with 9 nucleotides matching TRBD1. With V trimmed by 1 base and J by 0 bases, 4 bases remained unmatched. In germline, CDR1 is SGHVS, CDR2 FNYEAQ. The CDR3 runs 16 residues. The CDR3 DNA sequence: TGTGCCAGCAGCTTAGGTTCGACAGGGGGCTCCTACGAGCAGTACTTC. It yields the protein CASSLGSTGGSYEQYF.

The chain employs TRBV6-6 and TRBJ1-5; maybe TRBD1 (6 bases). The germline V gene encodes CDR1 MNHNY and CDR2 SVGAGI (reference sequence). The CDR3 runs 16 residues. V was trimmed by 3 bases and J by 7 bases, leaving 19 bases between them. CDR3 residues: CASSYRGGFPGQPQHF. CDR3 bases: TGTGCCAGCAGTTATAGGGGGGGGTTCCCAGGACAGCCCCAGCATTTT.

This clone was counted only a few times. The genes are TRBV2 and TRBJ1-2; D is ambiguous. The V end was cut by 6 bases, the J end by 4 bases, with 9 bases between. CDR1 is SNHLY, CDR2 FYNNEI, per germline. CDR3 length: 12 residues. CDR3 sequence reads: CASSNSFYGYTF. For the CDR3, the DNA is TGTGCCAGCAGCAACAGTTTCTATGGCTACACCTTC.

J is TRBJ2-7 and V is TRBV7-2; TRBD2 matches at 8 bases. V lost 1 base and J lost 2; bases outside the gene matches: 4. CDR1 SGHTA and CDR2 FQGNSA come from the germline V gene. The CDR3 loop spans 15 amino acids. CDR3 region: CASSLGGRPTYEQYF. The CDR3 bases are TGTGCCAGCAGCTTAGGCGGGAGGCCTACCTACGAGCAGTACTTC.

This sequence joins TRBV10-1 and TRBJ2-2, with D possibly called TRBD1 or TRBD2 (5 bases each). The CDR3 loop spans 13 amino acids. Trimming shortened V by 9 bases and J by 4 bases, and 12 bases separated the two germline ends. Germline CDR1 reads WNHNN; CDR2 reads SYGVQD (reference sequence). CDR3 in DNA: TGCGCCAGTGGGGGTCGGAGCACCGGGGAGCTGTTTTTT. It codes for CASGGRSTGELFF.

The gene calls are TRBV30 and TRBJ2-2; 10 nucleotides align to TRBD1. J lost 6 bases, V lost 2 bases, and 6 bases had no gene match. CDR1 is GTSNPN, CDR2 SVGIG, per germline (reference sequence). CDR3 length: 15 amino acids. The CDR3 loop reads CAWSNDRGHAGELFF. The CDR3 bases are TGTGCCTGGAGTAACGACAGGGGGCACGCCGGGGAGCTGTTTTTT.

The rearrangement joins TRBV28 to TRBJ1-4, with a tentative D call TRBD1 (5 bases). V lost 8 bases and J lost 8, with 18 bases in between. Germline CDR1 is MDHEN and CDR2 is SYDVKM. The CDR3 has 14 amino acids. The CDR3 sequence: CASVSGGTKEKLFF. For the CDR3, the DNA is TGTGCCAGCGTTTCCGGGGGAACGAAGGAAAAACTGTTTTTT.

The chain is built from TRBV5-6 and TRBJ2-2; no clear D. The CDR3 loop spans 13 amino acids. The germline V gene has CDR1 SGHDT and CDR2 YYEEEE. V lost 6 bases to trimming and J lost 7 bases, with 13 bases between them. In DNA, the CDR3 is TGTGCCAGCACCCGGAAATCTAGCGGGGAGCTGTTTTTT. This encodes CASTRKSSGELFF. Full variable domain (missing parts from reference TRBV5-6 and TRBJ2-2): DAGVTQSPTHLIKTRGQQVTLRCSPKSGHDTVSWYQQALGQGPQFIFQYYEEEERQRGNFPDRFSGHQFPNYSSELNVNALLLGDSALYLCASTRKSSGELFFGEGSRLTVL.